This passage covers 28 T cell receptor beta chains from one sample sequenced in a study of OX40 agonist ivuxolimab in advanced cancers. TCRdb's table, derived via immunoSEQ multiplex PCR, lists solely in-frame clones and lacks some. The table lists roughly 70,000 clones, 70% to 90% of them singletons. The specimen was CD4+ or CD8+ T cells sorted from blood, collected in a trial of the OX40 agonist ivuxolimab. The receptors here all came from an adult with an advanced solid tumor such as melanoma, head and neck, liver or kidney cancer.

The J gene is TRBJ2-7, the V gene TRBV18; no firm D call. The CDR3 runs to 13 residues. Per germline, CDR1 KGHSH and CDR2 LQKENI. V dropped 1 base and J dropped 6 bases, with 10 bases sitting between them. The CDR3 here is CASSPQTASEQYF. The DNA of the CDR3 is TGTGCCAGCTCACCACAAACGGCTTCCGAGCAGTACTTC.

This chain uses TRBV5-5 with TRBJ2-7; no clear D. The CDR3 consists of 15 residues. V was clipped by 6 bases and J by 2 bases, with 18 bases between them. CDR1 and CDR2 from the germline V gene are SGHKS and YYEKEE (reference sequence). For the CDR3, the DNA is TGTGCCAGCAACATGGACGCACTTCCCACCTACGAGCAGTACTTC. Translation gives CASNMDALPTYEQYF. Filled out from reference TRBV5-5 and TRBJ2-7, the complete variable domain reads DAGVTQSPTHLIKTRGQQVTLRCSPISGHKSVSWYQQVLGQGPQFIFQYYEKEERGRGNFPDRFSARQFPNYSSELNVNALLLGDSALYLCASNMDALPTYEQYFGPGTRLTVT.

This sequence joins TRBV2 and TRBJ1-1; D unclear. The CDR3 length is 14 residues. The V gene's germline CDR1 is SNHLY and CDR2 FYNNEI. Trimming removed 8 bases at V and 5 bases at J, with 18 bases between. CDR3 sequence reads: CASVSGSLGTEAFF. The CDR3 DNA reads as TGTGCCAGCGTTTCTGGGTCCTTGGGGACTGAAGCTTTCTTT.

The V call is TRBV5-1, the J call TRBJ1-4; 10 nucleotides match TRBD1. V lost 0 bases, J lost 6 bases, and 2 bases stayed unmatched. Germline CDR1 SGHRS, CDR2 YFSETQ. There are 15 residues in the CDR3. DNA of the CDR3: TGCGCCAGCAGCTTGGCCGGGACAGGGGATGAAAAACTGTTTTTT. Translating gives CASSLAGTGDEKLFF.

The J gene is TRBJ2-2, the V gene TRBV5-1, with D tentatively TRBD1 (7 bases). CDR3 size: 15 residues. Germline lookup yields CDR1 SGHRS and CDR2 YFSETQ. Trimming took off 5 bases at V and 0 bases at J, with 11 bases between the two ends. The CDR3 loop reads CASRGGQSNTGELFF. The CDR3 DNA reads TGCGCCAGCAGGGGGGGACAGTCGAACACCGGGGAGCTGTTTTTT.

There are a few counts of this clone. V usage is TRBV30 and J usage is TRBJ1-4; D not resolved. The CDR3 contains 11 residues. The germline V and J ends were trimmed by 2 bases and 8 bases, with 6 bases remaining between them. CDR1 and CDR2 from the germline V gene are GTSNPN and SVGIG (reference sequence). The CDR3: CAWSIREKLFF. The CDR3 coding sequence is TGTGCCTGGAGTATTAGAGAAAAACTGTTTTTT. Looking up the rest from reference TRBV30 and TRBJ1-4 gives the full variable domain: SQTIHQWPATLVQPVGSPLSLECTVEGTSNPNLYWYRQAAGRGLQLLFYSVGIGQISSEVPQNLSASRPQDRQFILSSKKLLLSDSGFYLCAWSIREKLFFGSGTQLSVL.

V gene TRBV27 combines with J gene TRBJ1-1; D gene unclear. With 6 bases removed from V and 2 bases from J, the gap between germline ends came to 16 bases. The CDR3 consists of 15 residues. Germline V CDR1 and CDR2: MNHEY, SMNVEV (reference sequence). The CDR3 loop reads CASRVGRSFNTEAFF. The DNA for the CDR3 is TGTGCCAGCAGAGTGGGCAGAAGCTTCAACACTGAAGCTTTCTTT.

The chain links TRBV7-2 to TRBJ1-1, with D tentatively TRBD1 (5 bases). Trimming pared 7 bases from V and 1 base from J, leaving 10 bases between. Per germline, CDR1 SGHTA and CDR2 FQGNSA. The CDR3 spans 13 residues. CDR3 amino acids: CASNHGANTEAFF. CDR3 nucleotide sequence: TGTGCCAGCAACCATGGGGCGAACACTGAAGCTTTCTTT. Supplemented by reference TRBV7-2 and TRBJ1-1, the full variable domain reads GAGVSQSPSNKVTEKGKDVELRCDPISGHTALYWYRQSLGQGLEFLIYFQGNSAPDKSGLPSDRFSAERTGGSVSTLTIQRTQQEDSAVYLCASNHGANTEAFFGQGTRLTVV.

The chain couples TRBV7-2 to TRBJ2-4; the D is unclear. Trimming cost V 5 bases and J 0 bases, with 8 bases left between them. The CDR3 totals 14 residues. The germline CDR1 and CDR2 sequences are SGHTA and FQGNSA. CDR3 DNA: TGTGCCAGCAGCCCCAGTCAAGCCAAAAACATTCAGTACTTC. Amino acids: CASSPSQAKNIQYF.

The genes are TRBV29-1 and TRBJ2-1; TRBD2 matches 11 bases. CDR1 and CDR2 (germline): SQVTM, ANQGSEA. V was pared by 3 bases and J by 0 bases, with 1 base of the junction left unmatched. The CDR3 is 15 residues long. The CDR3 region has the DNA TGCAGCGTTGATAGCGGGAGGGGCTCCTACAATGAGCAGTTCTTC. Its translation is CSVDSGRGSYNEQFF.

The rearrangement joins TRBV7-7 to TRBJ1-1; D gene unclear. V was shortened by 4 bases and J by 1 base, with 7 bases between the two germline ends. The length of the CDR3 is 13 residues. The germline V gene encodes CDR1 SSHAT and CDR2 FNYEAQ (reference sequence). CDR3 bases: TGTGCCAGCAGCTCCGACGCGAACACTGAAGCTTTCTTT. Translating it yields CASSSDANTEAFF.

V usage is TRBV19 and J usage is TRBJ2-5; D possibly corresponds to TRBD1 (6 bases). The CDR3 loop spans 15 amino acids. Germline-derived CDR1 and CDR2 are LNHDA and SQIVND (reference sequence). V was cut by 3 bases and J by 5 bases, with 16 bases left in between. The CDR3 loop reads CASSMTTGYMETQYF. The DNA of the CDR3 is TGTGCCAGTAGTATGACAACAGGGTATATGGAGACCCAGTACTTC. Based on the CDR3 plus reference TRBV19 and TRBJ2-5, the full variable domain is DGGITQSPKYLFRKEGQNVTLSCEQNLNHDAMYWYRQDPGQGLRLIYYSQIVNDFQKGDIAEGYSVSREKKESFPLTVTSAQKNPTAFYLCASSMTTGYMETQYFGPGTRLLVL.

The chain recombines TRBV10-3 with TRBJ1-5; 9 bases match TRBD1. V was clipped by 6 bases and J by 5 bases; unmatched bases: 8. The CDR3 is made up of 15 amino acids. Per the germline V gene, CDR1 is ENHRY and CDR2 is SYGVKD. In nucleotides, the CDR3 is TGTGCCATCAGCGAGGGACAGGGATCCCATCAGCCCCAGCATTTT. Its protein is CAISEGQGSHQPQHF.

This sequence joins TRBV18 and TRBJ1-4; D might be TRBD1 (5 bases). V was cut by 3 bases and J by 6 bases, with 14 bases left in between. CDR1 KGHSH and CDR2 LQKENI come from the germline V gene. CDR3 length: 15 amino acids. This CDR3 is CASSPQRRVDEKLFF. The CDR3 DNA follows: TGTGCCAGCTCACCTCAGCGCAGGGTTGATGAAAAACTGTTTTTT.

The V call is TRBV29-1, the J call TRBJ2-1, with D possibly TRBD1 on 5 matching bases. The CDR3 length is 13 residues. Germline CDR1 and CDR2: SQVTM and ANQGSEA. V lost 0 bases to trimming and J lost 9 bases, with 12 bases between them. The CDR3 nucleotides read TGCAGCGTTGAAGACAGGGTTTGGGGTGAGCAGTTCTTC. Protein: CSVEDRVWGEQFF.

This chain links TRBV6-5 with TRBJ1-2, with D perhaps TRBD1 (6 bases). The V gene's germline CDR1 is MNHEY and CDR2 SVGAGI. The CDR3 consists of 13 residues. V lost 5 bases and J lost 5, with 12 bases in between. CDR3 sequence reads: CASSTDRRYGYTF. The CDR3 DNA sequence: TGTGCCAGCAGTACCGACAGGCGTTATGGCTACACCTTC.

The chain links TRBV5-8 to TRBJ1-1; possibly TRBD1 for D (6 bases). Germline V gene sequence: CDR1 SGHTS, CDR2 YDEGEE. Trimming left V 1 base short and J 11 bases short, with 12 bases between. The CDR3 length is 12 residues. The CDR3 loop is CASSLYGGTAFF. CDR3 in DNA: TGTGCCAGCAGCTTGTACGGGGGCACCGCTTTCTTT.

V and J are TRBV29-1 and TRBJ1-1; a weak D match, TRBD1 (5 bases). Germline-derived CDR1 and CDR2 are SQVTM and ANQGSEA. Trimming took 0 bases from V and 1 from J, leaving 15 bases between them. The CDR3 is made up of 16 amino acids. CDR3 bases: TGCAGCGTTGAAGACAAGGGGCGCCTAGAGAACACTGAAGCTTTCTTT. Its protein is CSVEDKGRLENTEAFF.

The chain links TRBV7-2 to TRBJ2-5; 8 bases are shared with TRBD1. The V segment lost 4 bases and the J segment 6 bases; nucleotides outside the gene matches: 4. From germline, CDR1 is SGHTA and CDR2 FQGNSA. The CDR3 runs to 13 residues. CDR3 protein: CASSSGQGKTQYF. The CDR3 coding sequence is TGTGCCAGCAGCTCTGGACAGGGAAAGACCCAGTACTTC.

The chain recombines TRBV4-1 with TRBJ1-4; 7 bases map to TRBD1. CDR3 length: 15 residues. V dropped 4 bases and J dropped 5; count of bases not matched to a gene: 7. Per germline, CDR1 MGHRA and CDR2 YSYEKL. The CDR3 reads CASSLDRDSNEKLFF. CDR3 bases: TGCGCCAGCAGCCTAGACCGGGACAGCAATGAAAAACTGTTTTTT.

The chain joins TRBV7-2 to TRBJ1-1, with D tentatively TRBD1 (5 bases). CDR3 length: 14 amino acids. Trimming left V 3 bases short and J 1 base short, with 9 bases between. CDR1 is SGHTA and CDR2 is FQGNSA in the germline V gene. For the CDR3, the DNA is TGTGCCAGCAGCTTGACAGCGGGGAACACTGAAGCTTTCTTT. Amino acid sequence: CASSLTAGNTEAFF.

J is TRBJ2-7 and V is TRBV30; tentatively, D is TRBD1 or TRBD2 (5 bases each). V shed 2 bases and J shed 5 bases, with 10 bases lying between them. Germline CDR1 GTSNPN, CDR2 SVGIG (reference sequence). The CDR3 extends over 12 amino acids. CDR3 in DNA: TGTGCCTGGAGTCGGGGCCTCCACGAGCAGTACTTC. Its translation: CAWSRGLHEQYF.

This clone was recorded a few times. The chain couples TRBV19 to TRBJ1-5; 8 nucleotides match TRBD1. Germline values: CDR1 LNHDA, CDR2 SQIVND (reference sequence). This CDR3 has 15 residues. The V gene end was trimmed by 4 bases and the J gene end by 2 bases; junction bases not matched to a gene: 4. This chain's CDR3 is CASSSDRGGNQPQHF. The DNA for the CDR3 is TGTGCCAGTAGTAGCGACAGGGGTGGCAATCAGCCCCAGCATTTT.

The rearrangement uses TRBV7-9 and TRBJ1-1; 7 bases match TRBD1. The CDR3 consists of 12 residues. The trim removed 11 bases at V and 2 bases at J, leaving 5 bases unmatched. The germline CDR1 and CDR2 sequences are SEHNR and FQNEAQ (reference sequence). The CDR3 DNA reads TGTGCCGGGGGGACAGTTAACACTGAAGCTTTCTTT. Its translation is CAGGTVNTEAFF. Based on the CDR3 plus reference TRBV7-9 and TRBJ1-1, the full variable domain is DTGVSQNPRHKITKRGQNVTFRCDPISEHNRLYWYRQTLGQGPEFLTYFQNEAQLEKSRLLSDRFSAERPKGSFSTLEIQRTEQGDSAMYLCAGGTVNTEAFFGQGTRLTVV.

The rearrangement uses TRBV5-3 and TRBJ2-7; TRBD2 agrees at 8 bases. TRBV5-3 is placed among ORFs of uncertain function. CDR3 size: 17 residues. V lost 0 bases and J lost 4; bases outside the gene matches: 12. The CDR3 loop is CARSLAAGWLAGYEQYF. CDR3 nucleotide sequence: TGTGCCAGAAGCTTGGCCGCGGGATGGCTAGCGGGTTACGAGCAGTACTTC.

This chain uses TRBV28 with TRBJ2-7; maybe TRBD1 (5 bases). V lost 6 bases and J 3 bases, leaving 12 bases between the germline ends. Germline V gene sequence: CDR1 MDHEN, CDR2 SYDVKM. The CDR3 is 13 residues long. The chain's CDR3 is CASRKPGYYEQYF. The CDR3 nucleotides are TGTGCCAGCAGAAAACCAGGGTACTACGAGCAGTACTTC.

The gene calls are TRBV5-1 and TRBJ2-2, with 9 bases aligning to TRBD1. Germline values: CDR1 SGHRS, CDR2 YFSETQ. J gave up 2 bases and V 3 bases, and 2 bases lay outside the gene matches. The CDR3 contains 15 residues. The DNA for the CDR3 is TGCGCCAGCAGCTCGGGACAGGGAAACACCGGGGAGCTGTTTTTT. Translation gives CASSSGQGNTGELFF.

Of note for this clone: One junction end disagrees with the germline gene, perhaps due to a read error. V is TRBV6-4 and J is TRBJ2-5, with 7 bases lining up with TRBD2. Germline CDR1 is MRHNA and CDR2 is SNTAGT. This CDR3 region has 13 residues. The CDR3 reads CASRGLHVEAQYF. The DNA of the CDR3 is TGTGCCAGCCGGGGACTACATGTAGAGGCCCAGTACTTC.